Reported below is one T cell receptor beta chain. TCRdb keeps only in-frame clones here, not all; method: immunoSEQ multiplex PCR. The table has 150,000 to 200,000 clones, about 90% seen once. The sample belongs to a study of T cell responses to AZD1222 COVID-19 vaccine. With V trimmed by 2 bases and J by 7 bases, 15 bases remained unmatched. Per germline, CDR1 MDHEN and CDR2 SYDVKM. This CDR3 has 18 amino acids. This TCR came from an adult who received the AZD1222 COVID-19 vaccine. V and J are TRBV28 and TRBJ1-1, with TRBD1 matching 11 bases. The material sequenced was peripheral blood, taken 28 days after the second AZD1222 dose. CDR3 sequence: CASSLGLGQGALLGEAFF. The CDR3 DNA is TGTGCCAGCAGTTTAGGTCTCGGACAGGGGGCGCTTCTCGGTGAAGCTTTCTTT.